This T cell receptor beta chain was recorded in a study of blood T cell repertoires in COVID-19. Germline V CDR1 and CDR2: KGHDR, SFDVKD. The CDR3 contains 14 residues. Trimming took off 5 bases at V and 4 bases at J, with 11 bases between the two ends. Everyone who took part was roughly 18 to 95 years old, and they came from over 20 US areas. Cohorts were based on clinical histories the participants reported. Original processing notes: Nucleated cell number was recorded as an estimate derived from reference gene primer amplification. Method: immunoSEQ multiplex PCR; TCRdb's copy keeps in-frame clones and lacks some. V and J calls and clone size are given by that table; D and trimming were obtained from the DNA. The sample includes over 110,000 clones, 84% of them seen just once.

The chain carries TRBV24-1 and TRBJ2-1, with D perhaps TRBD2 (5 bases). This receptor was obtained from a man aged 50-59 years in a cohort exposed to, infected with or recovered from COVID-19 (not recorded which). The sample consisted of PBMCs or T cells enriched from blood (not recorded which). DNA for the CDR3: TGTGCCACCAGTGTAGGGAGTCGGTACAATGAGCAGTTCTTC. Its protein is CATSVGSRYNEQFF.